Included here is one TCR beta chain sequence, with context. Its target is unknown. V was shortened by 0 bases and J by 1 base, with 8 bases between the two germline ends. The CDR3 extends over 15 amino acids. CDR1 and CDR2 (germline): MGHRA, YSYEKL. The data were taken from a study of vaccination effects on CD4 cells after COVID-19. Broader study findings: Healthy vaccinees had only 1 of 255 vaccine-induced clones cross-react with common cold coronaviruses. Long after vaccination, the clones induced by infection and by vaccine shrank markedly in size.

Sequencing used immunoSEQ multiplex PCR; TCRdb keeps in-frame clones, though not all of them. This repertoire shows about 45,000 clones, approximately 72% found once; its top ten account for roughly 9.7%. Subsequent to a culture period of about ten days, CD4+ T cells were isolated. Participants received two doses of either the BNT162b2 or mRNA-1273 vaccine. At days 3 and 7, half of the medium was exchanged for IL-2 medium. The specimen was CD4+ T cells from PBMCs cultured without peptide, collected after COVID-19 vaccination. This chain connects TRBV4-1 to TRBJ2-3; D remains unclear. The clonotype comes from a human donor who received a COVID-19 vaccine. In DNA, the CDR3 is TGCGCCAGCAGCCAAGAGTTCCAGCGCACAGATACGCAGTATTTT. It codes for CASSQEFQRTDTQYF.